The T cell receptor (beta chain) under discussion was sequenced for a study of blood T cell repertoires in COVID-19. Study-level background: Samples came from the United States, Italy and Spain, spanning acute and convalescent COVID-19.

Original processing methods: Using reference gene primer amplification, nucleated cell counts were estimated. Using immunoSEQ multiplex PCR, the repertoire was profiled, and TCRdb retains in-frame clones only, with some absent. V and J calls and clone size follow that table, whereas D and trimming were derived from the DNA. The sample includes 150,000 to 200,000 clones, 89% seen only once; the top ten take around 6.6%. Trimming took off 6 bases at V and 4 bases at J, with 18 bases between the two ends. This CDR3 region has 15 residues. CDR1 is ENHRY and CDR2 is SYGVKD in the germline V gene. This clonotype was sampled from a middle-aged man with acute or convalescent COVID-19. The chain links TRBV10-3 to TRBJ1-2, with D possibly TRBD1 on 5 matching bases. Sequencing was done on a sample of peripheral blood. The CDR3 loop reads CAIREGTGGTYGYTF. Here the CDR3 DNA reads TGTGCCATCAGAGAGGGGACGGGAGGGACCTATGGCTACACCTTC.